This is a list of T cell receptor beta chains from one sample in a study of lymphopenia after photon versus proton radiotherapy. Generated by immunoSEQ multiplex PCR, the TCRdb table keeps only in-frame clones and is missing some. The sample yields 150,000 or so clones, around nine tenths seen once. The sample consisted of peripheral blood, taken from a patient treated with photon-based radiotherapy. These receptors came from a man aged 50-60 years with gastric cancer. Each CDR3 is given with its conserved first and last residue. Fields, in order: D gene, J gene, clone size, V gene, CDR3 protein, CDR3 DNA. A D gene is named only where the DNA matches it firmly. Not every row has a clone size; where given, it reads once, few, many or a size class.

d_gene: NA; j_gene: TRBJ1-1; abundance: once; v_gene: TRBV10-3; CDR3aa: CAIRDSSEAFF; CDR3nt: TGTGCCATCAGGGACAGTTCTGAAGCTTTCTTT
d_gene: TRBD1; j_gene: TRBJ2-7; abundance: few; v_gene: TRBV7-6; CDR3aa: CASSLEYRGAPPYEQYF; CDR3nt: TGTGCCAGCAGCTTAGAATACAGGGGCGCTCCCCCCTACGAGCAGTACTTC
d_gene: TRBD1; j_gene: TRBJ1-2; abundance: once; v_gene: TRBV27; CDR3aa: CASSLNQGAQGYTF; CDR3nt: TGTGCCAGCAGTCTCAACCAGGGGGCGCAGGGCTACACCTTC
d_gene: NA; j_gene: TRBJ1-5; abundance: once; v_gene: TRBV19; CDR3aa: CASSKGTLGNQPQHF; CDR3nt: TGTGCCAGTAGTAAGGGCACCCTGGGCAATCAGCCCCAGCATTTT
d_gene: TRBD1; j_gene: TRBJ1-2; abundance: once; v_gene: TRBV7-2; CDR3aa: CASSLGQTNYGYTF; CDR3nt: TGTGCCAGCAGCCTGGGACAGACTAACTATGGCTACACCTTC
d_gene: NA; j_gene: TRBJ1-2; abundance: NA; v_gene: TRBV7-2; CDR3aa: CASSLGGSVYGYTF; CDR3nt: TGTGCCAGCAGCTTAGGGGGCAGTGTTTATGGCTACACCTTC
d_gene: NA; j_gene: TRBJ1-1; abundance: NA; v_gene: TRBV2; CDR3aa: CASSDRWNTEAFF; CDR3nt: TGTGCCAGCAGTGACAGATGGAACACTGAAGCTTTCTTT
d_gene: TRBD2; j_gene: TRBJ2-5; abundance: NA; v_gene: TRBV28; CDR3aa: CASSTRTSGRIEETQYF; CDR3nt: TGTGCCAGCAGCACCCGGACTAGCGGGAGGATTGAAGAGACCCAGTACTTC
d_gene: NA; j_gene: TRBJ1-5; abundance: NA; v_gene: TRBV5-1; CDR3aa: CASSLVQVNNQPQHF; CDR3nt: TGCGCCAGCAGCTTGGTACAGGTGAACAATCAGCCCCAGCATTTT
d_gene: NA; j_gene: TRBJ2-7; abundance: few; v_gene: TRBV5-6; CDR3aa: CASSLGMAGYNEQYF; CDR3nt: TGTGCCAGCAGCTTGGGCATGGCGGGATACAACGAGCAGTACTTC
d_gene: TRBD1; j_gene: TRBJ2-7; abundance: NA; v_gene: TRBV18; CDR3aa: CASSSPGTGSHEQYF; CDR3nt: TGTGCCAGCTCATCCCCCGGGACAGGTAGTCACGAGCAGTACTTC
d_gene: NA; j_gene: TRBJ2-7; abundance: NA; v_gene: TRBV18; CDR3aa: CASSPTSYEQYF; CDR3nt: TGTGCCAGCTCACCAACGAGTTACGAGCAGTACTTC
d_gene: TRBD1; j_gene: TRBJ1-1; abundance: NA; v_gene: TRBV25-1; CDR3aa: CASTSGTGRAFF; CDR3nt: TGTGCCAGCACCTCCGGGACAGGGAGAGCTTTCTTT
d_gene: NA; j_gene: TRBJ2-1; abundance: once; v_gene: TRBV18; CDR3aa: CASSPPDSYNEQFF; CDR3nt: TGTGCCAGCTCACCACCCGACAGCTACAATGAGCAGTTCTTC
d_gene: NA; j_gene: TRBJ1-5; abundance: NA; v_gene: TRBV30; CDR3aa: CAWSAPQGSQPQHF; CDR3nt: TGTGCCTGGAGTGCCCCCCAGGGGAGTCAGCCCCAGCATTTT
d_gene: TRBD1; j_gene: TRBJ2-7; abundance: few; v_gene: TRBV5-6; CDR3aa: CASSLGGGQYF; CDR3nt: TGTGCCAGCAGCTTAGGGGGCGGCCAGTACTTC
d_gene: NA; j_gene: TRBJ1-2; abundance: NA; v_gene: TRBV25-1; CDR3aa: CASSRSDYGYTF; CDR3nt: TGTGCCAGCAGCCGGTCGGATTATGGCTACACCTTC
d_gene: TRBD1; j_gene: TRBJ1-1; abundance: NA; v_gene: TRBV7-9; CDR3aa: CASSWPRGLNTEAFF; CDR3nt: TGTGCCAGCAGCTGGCCCAGGGGGCTGAACACTGAAGCTTTCTTT
d_gene: NA; j_gene: TRBJ1-2; abundance: NA; v_gene: TRBV2; CDR3aa: CASSEVGVSYGYTF; CDR3nt: TGTGCCAGCAGTGAAGTGGGGGTCAGCTATGGCTACACCTTC
d_gene: NA; j_gene: TRBJ1-2; abundance: NA; v_gene: TRBV6-6; CDR3aa: CASSYGQGSYGYTF; CDR3nt: TGTGCCAGCAGTTACGGTCAGGGGAGCTATGGCTACACCTTC
d_gene: TRBD1; j_gene: TRBJ1-1; abundance: NA; v_gene: TRBV5-1; CDR3aa: CASSFSPPGQGFGSTEAFF; CDR3nt: TGCGCCAGCAGCTTTTCGCCTCCGGGACAGGGTTTCGGGAGCACTGAAGCTTTCTTT
d_gene: TRBD2; j_gene: TRBJ2-5; abundance: NA; v_gene: TRBV5-4; CDR3aa: CASSLAGGTSGEQYF; CDR3nt: TGTGCCAGCAGCTTGGCCGGGGGAACTAGCGGGGAACAGTACTTC
d_gene: NA; j_gene: TRBJ2-2; abundance: NA; v_gene: TRBV18; CDR3aa: CASSPLSPGELFF; CDR3nt: TGTGCCAGCTCACCACTGAGTCCCGGGGAGCTGTTTTTT
d_gene: NA; j_gene: TRBJ1-3; abundance: once; v_gene: TRBV5-1; CDR3aa: CASSRQDSGNTIYF; CDR3nt: TGCGCCAGCAGCCGACAGGACTCTGGAAACACCATATATTTT
d_gene: NA; j_gene: TRBJ1-1; abundance: NA; v_gene: TRBV7-2; CDR3aa: CASRSREVAEAFF; CDR3nt: TGTGCCAGCAGAAGTAGGGAGGTGGCTGAAGCTTTCTTT
d_gene: NA; j_gene: TRBJ1-2; abundance: NA; v_gene: TRBV11-2; CDR3aa: CASSLSRGSNYGYTF; CDR3nt: TGTGCCAGCAGCTTATCACGGGGATCTAACTATGGCTACACCTTC
d_gene: TRBD2; j_gene: TRBJ2-1; abundance: NA; v_gene: TRBV10-3; CDR3aa: CAISAPEGTSGRGRRNEQFF; CDR3nt: TGTGCCATCAGTGCTCCCGAGGGGACTAGCGGGAGGGGGAGGAGGAATGAGCAGTTCTTC
d_gene: NA; j_gene: TRBJ2-6; abundance: once; v_gene: TRBV4-1; CDR3aa: CASSQGGRISGANVLTF; CDR3nt: TGCGCCAGCAGCCAGGGCGGACGGATCTCTGGGGCCAACGTCCTGACTTTC
d_gene: NA; j_gene: TRBJ2-5; abundance: NA; v_gene: TRBV10-2; CDR3aa: CASSEFGEKTQYF; CDR3nt: TGCGCCAGCAGTGAGTTCGGAGAAAAGACCCAGTACTTC
d_gene: NA; j_gene: TRBJ2-7; abundance: NA; v_gene: TRBV30; CDR3aa: CAWSDGTGEQYF; CDR3nt: TGTGCCTGGAGTGACGGAACAGGCGAGCAGTACTTC
d_gene: TRBD1; j_gene: TRBJ1-2; abundance: NA; v_gene: TRBV7-2; CDR3aa: CASSLGQGANGYTF; CDR3nt: TGTGCCAGCAGCTTAGGTCAGGGGGCCAATGGCTACACCTTC
d_gene: NA; j_gene: TRBJ1-1; abundance: few; v_gene: TRBV5-1; CDR3aa: CASSLDRWPEAFF; CDR3nt: TGCGCCAGCAGCTTGGACAGGTGGCCTGAAGCTTTCTTT
d_gene: NA; j_gene: TRBJ2-7; abundance: NA; v_gene: TRBV5-4; CDR3aa: CASSLAGKHEQYF; CDR3nt: TGTGCCAGCAGCTTGGCGGGTAAACACGAGCAGTACTTC
d_gene: TRBD2; j_gene: TRBJ2-1; abundance: NA; v_gene: TRBV5-1; CDR3aa: CASSLPSGDNEQFF; CDR3nt: TGCGCCAGCAGCTTGCCTAGCGGAGATAATGAGCAGTTCTTC
d_gene: NA; j_gene: TRBJ1-1; abundance: NA; v_gene: TRBV4-2; CDR3aa: CASSPGGQNTEAFF; CDR3nt: TGTGCCAGCAGCCCCGGCGGGCAGAACACTGAAGCTTTCTTT
d_gene: TRBD2; j_gene: TRBJ2-4; abundance: NA; v_gene: TRBV10-1; CDR3aa: CASSESGTSRSKNIQYF; CDR3nt: TGCGCCAGCAGTGAGTCGGGGACTAGCCGAAGCAAAAACATTCAGTACTTC
d_gene: NA; j_gene: TRBJ1-1; abundance: NA; v_gene: TRBV6-5; CDR3aa: CASSGNWGMNTEAFF; CDR3nt: TGTGCCAGCAGTGGGAATTGGGGGATGAACACTGAAGCTTTCTTT
d_gene: TRBD1; j_gene: TRBJ1-2; abundance: NA; v_gene: TRBV7-9; CDR3aa: CASSTETGGNDYGYTF; CDR3nt: TGTGCCAGCAGCACAGAGACAGGGGGAAACGACTATGGCTACACCTTC
d_gene: TRBD2; j_gene: TRBJ2-1; abundance: NA; v_gene: TRBV7-2; CDR3aa: CASSFSGSSYNEQFF; CDR3nt: TGTGCCAGCAGCTTTAGCGGGAGCTCCTACAATGAGCAGTTCTTC
d_gene: NA; j_gene: TRBJ1-2; abundance: NA; v_gene: TRBV2; CDR3aa: CASTRQAANYGYTF; CDR3nt: TGTGCCAGCACAAGACAGGCGGCTAACTATGGCTACACCTTC
d_gene: NA; j_gene: TRBJ2-1; abundance: NA; v_gene: TRBV19; CDR3aa: CASSTGGSLNEQFF; CDR3nt: TGTGCCAGTAGTACCGGGGGCAGCCTAAATGAGCAGTTCTTC
d_gene: TRBD1; j_gene: TRBJ2-5; abundance: once; v_gene: TRBV2; CDR3aa: CASSDIRDSQETQYF; CDR3nt: TGTGCCAGCAGTGACATCCGGGACAGCCAAGAGACCCAGTACTTC
d_gene: NA; j_gene: TRBJ2-7; abundance: once; v_gene: TRBV28; CDR3aa: CASSSPPTPSYEQYF; CDR3nt: TGTGCCAGCAGTTCCCCCCCGACACCGTCCTACGAGCAGTACTTC
d_gene: NA; j_gene: TRBJ1-2; abundance: NA; v_gene: TRBV7-2; CDR3aa: CASSPTQTPTGYTF; CDR3nt: TGTGCCAGCAGCCCGACGCAGACCCCTACGGGCTACACCTTC
d_gene: NA; j_gene: TRBJ1-5; abundance: NA; v_gene: TRBV5-8; CDR3aa: CASSLNLGGLMDQPQHF; CDR3nt: TGTGCCAGCAGCTTGAATCTCGGGGGGCTTATGGATCAGCCCCAGCATTTT
d_gene: NA; j_gene: TRBJ2-6; abundance: once; v_gene: TRBV9; CDR3aa: CASSVVGASGANVLTF; CDR3nt: TGTGCCAGCAGCGTAGTGGGGGCCTCTGGGGCCAACGTCCTGACTTTC
d_gene: TRBD2; j_gene: TRBJ2-5; abundance: NA; v_gene: TRBV29-1; CDR3aa: CSVGLAGGQETQYF; CDR3nt: TGCAGCGTTGGACTAGCGGGAGGGCAAGAGACCCAGTACTTC
d_gene: TRBD1; j_gene: TRBJ2-7; abundance: NA; v_gene: TRBV29-1; CDR3aa: CSVQGGQGANEQYF; CDR3nt: TGCAGCGTCCAGGGGGGACAGGGGGCAAACGAGCAGTACTTC
d_gene: NA; j_gene: TRBJ1-5; abundance: NA; v_gene: TRBV6-1; CDR3aa: CASKNGGLGNQPQHF; CDR3nt: TGTGCCAGCAAAAACGGAGGGCTCGGGAATCAGCCCCAGCATTTT
d_gene: TRBD2; j_gene: TRBJ2-1; abundance: NA; v_gene: TRBV4-2; CDR3aa: CASSQDRGLDVNEQFF; CDR3nt: TGTGCCAGCAGCCAAGATAGGGGACTAGATGTCAATGAGCAGTTCTTC
d_gene: NA; j_gene: TRBJ1-5; abundance: few; v_gene: TRBV10-1; CDR3aa: CASSEVSNQPQHF; CDR3nt: TGCGCCAGCAGTGAGGTTAGCAATCAGCCCCAGCATTTT
d_gene: TRBD1; j_gene: TRBJ1-5; abundance: NA; v_gene: TRBV27; CDR3aa: CASRSDRGFNQPQHF; CDR3nt: TGTGCCAGCAGGTCCGACAGGGGGTTCAATCAGCCCCAGCATTTT
d_gene: NA; j_gene: TRBJ2-7; abundance: few; v_gene: TRBV10-3; CDR3aa: CAISDPGRESYEQYF; CDR3nt: TGTGCCATCAGTGACCCAGGGAGAGAGTCCTACGAGCAGTACTTC
d_gene: TRBD1; j_gene: TRBJ2-2; abundance: NA; v_gene: TRBV7-9; CDR3aa: CASRTGANTGELFF; CDR3nt: TGTGCCAGCAGGACAGGGGCGAACACCGGGGAGCTGTTTTTT
d_gene: NA; j_gene: TRBJ2-6; abundance: NA; v_gene: TRBV30; CDR3aa: CAWSAGSGANVLTF; CDR3nt: TGTGCCTGGAGTGCGGGGTCTGGGGCCAACGTCCTGACTTTC
d_gene: TRBD2; j_gene: TRBJ2-1; abundance: NA; v_gene: TRBV9; CDR3aa: CASSVGGRALGYNEQFF; CDR3nt: TGTGCCAGCAGCGTAGGCGGGAGGGCCCTCGGTTACAATGAGCAGTTCTTC
d_gene: NA; j_gene: TRBJ1-4; abundance: NA; v_gene: TRBV7-9; CDR3aa: CASSLVAGEKLFF; CDR3nt: TGTGCCAGCAGCTTAGTGGCGGGGGAAAAACTGTTTTTT
d_gene: TRBD1; j_gene: TRBJ1-3; abundance: NA; v_gene: TRBV7-8; CDR3aa: CASSPTGGGRNTIYF; CDR3nt: TGTGCCAGCAGCCCCACAGGGGGAGGCAGAAACACCATATATTTT
d_gene: NA; j_gene: TRBJ2-7; abundance: NA; v_gene: TRBV7-6; CDR3aa: CASSTLSSSYEQYF; CDR3nt: TGTGCCAGCAGCACCCTGTCCAGCTCCTACGAGCAGTACTTC
d_gene: NA; j_gene: TRBJ2-7; abundance: NA; v_gene: TRBV13; CDR3aa: CASSLGVGGINEQYF; CDR3nt: TGTGCCAGCAGCTTAGGGGTGGGCGGGATCAACGAGCAGTACTTC